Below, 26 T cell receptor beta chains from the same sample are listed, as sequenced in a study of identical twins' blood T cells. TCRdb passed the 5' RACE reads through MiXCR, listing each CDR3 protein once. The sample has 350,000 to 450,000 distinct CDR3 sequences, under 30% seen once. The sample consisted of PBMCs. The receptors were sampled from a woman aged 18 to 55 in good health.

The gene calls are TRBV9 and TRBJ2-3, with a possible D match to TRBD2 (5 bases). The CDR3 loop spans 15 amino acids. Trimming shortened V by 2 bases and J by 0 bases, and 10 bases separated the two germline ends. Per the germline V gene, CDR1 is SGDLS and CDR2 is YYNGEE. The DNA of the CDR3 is TGTGCCAGCAGCGTGAACGGGATGAGCACAGATACGCAGTATTTT. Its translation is CASSVNGMSTDTQYF.

The CDR3 is CASSFGSGSNTEAFF. The DNA for the CDR3 is TGTGCCAGCAGCTTCGGCTCGGGCTCGAACACTGAAGCTTTCTTT. The chain recombines TRBV7-9 with TRBJ1-1; D remains unclear. Trimming removed 3 bases at V and 1 base at J, with 12 bases between. Germline V gene data show CDR1 as SEHNR and CDR2 as FQNEAQ (reference sequence). The CDR3 extends over 15 amino acids.

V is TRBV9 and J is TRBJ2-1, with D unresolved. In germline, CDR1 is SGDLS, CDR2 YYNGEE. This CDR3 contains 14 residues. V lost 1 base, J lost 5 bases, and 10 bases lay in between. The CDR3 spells CASSVTPGDNEQFF. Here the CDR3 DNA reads TGTGCCAGCAGCGTAACCCCCGGTGACAATGAGCAGTTCTTC.

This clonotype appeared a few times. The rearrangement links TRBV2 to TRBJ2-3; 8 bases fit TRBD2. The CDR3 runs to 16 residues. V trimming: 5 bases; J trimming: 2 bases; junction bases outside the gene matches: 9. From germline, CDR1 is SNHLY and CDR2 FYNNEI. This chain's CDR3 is CASSRGNSGATDTQYF. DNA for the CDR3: TGTGCCAGCAGTCGCGGTAATAGCGGGGCCACAGATACGCAGTATTTT.

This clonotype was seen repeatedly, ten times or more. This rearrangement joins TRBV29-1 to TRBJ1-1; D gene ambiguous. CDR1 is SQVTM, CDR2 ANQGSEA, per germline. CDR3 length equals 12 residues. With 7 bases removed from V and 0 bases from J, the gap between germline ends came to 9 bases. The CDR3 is CSALSMNTEAFF. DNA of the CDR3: TGCAGCGCCCTAAGCATGAACACTGAAGCTTTCTTT.

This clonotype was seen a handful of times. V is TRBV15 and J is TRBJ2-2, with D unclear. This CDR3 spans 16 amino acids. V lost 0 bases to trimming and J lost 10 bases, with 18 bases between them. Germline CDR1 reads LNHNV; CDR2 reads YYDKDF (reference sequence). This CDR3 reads CATSRDRVVVSAELFF. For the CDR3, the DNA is TGTGCCACCAGCAGAGATAGGGTCGTGGTGTCCGCGGAGCTGTTTTTT. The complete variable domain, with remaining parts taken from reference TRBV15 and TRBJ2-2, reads DAMVIQNPRYQVTQFGKPVTLSCSQTLNHNVMYWYQQKSSQAPKLLFHYYDKDFNNEADTPDNFQSRRPNTSFCFLDIRSPGLGDTAMYLCATSRDRVVVSAELFFGEGSRLTVL.

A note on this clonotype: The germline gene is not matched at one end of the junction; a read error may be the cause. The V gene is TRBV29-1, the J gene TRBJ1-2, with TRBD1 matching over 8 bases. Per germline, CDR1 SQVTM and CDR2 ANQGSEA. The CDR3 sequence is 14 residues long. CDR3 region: CSVEDGDRSYGHTF. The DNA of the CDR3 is TGCAGCGTTGAAGATGGGGACAGGAGCTATGGCCACACCTTC.

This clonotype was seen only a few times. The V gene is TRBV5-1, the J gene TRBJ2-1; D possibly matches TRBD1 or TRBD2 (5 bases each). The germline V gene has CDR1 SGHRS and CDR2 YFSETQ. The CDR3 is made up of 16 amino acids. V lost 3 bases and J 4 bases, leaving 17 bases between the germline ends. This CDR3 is CASSSSPGAEYNEQFF. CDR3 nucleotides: TGCGCCAGCAGCTCCAGTCCCGGGGCGGAATACAATGAGCAGTTCTTC.

The CDR3 DNA reads TGTGCCAGCAGTGAAACCCCAGGGAGGAATCAGCCCCAGCATTTT. This translates into CASSETPGRNQPQHF. V usage is TRBV2 and J usage is TRBJ1-5, with D perhaps matching TRBD1 (5 bases). Germline V gene sequence: CDR1 SNHLY, CDR2 FYNNEI. This CDR3 is 15 amino acids long. Trimming stripped 2 bases from V and 4 bases from J, with 12 bases between.

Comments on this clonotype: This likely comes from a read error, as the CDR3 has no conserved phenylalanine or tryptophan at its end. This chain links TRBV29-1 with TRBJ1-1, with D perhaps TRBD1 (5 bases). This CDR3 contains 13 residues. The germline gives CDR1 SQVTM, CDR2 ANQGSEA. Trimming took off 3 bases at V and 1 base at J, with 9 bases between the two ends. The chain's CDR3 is CSVDWGSNTEAFS. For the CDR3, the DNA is TGCAGCGTTGATTGGGGGTCGAACACTGAAGCTTTCTCT.

CDR3 nucleotides: TGTGCCAGCAGCCAAGTCACAGGGGGCGCTTACACTGAAGCTTTCTTT. Translated: CASSQVTGGAYTEAFF. The chain combines TRBV3-1 with TRBJ1-1; 9 bases are shared with TRBD1. The CDR3 is 16 residues long. V shed 1 base, J shed 3 bases, and the junction held 6 bases outside the gene matches. Germline V gene lookup returns CDR1 LGHDT and CDR2 YNNKEL (reference sequence). The variable domain in full, completed from reference TRBV3-1 and TRBJ1-1, reads DTAVSQTPKYLVTQMGNDKSIKCEQNLGHDTMYWYKQDSKKFLKIMFSYNNKELIINETVPNRFSPKSPDKAHLNLHINSLELGDSAVYFCASSQVTGGAYTEAFFGQGTRLTVV.

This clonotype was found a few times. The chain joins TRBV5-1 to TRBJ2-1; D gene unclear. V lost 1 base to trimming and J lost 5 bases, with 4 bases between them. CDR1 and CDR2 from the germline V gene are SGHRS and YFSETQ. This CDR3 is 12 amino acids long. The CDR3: CASSLNHNEQFF. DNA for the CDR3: TGCGCCAGCAGCTTGAACCACAATGAGCAGTTCTTC.

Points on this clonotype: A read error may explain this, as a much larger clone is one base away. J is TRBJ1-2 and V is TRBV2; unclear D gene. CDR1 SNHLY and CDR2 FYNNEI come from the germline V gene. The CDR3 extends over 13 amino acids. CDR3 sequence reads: CASSQDGNYGHTF. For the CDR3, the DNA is TGTGCCAGCAGTCAAGACGGAAACTATGGCCACACCTTC.

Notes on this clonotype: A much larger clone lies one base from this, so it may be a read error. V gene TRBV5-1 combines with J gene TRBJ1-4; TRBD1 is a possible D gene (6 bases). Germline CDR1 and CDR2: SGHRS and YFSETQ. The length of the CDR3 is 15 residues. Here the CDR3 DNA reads TGCGCCGGCAGCTTGGCCGCAGGGGTGGGCGAAAAACTGTTTTTT. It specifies CAGSLAAGVGEKLFF. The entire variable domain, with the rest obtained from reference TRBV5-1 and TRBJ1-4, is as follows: KAGVTQTPRYLIKTRGQQVTLSCSPISGHRSVSWYQQTPGQGLQFLFEYFSETQRNKGNFPGRFSGRQFSNSRSEMNVSTLELGDSALYLCAGSLAAGVGEKLFFGSGTQLSVL.

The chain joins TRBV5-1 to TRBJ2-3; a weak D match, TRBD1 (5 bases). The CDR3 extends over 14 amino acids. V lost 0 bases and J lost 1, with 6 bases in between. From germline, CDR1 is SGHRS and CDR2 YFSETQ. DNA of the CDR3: TGCGCCAGCAGCTTGGGCAGGGGCACAGATACGCAGTATTTT. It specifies CASSLGRGTDTQYF.

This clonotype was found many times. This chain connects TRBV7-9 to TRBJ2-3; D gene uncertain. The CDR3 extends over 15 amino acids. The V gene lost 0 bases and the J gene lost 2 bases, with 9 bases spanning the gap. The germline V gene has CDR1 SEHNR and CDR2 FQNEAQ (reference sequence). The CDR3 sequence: CASSLAGSPTDTQYF. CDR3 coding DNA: TGTGCCAGCAGCTTAGCGGGCTCCCCCACAGATACGCAGTATTTT.

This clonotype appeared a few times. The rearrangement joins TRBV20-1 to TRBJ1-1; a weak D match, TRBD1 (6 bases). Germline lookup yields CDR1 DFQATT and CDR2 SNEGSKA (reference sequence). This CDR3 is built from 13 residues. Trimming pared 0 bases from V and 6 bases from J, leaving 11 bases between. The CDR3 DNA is TGCAGTGCTAGAGATCCAGGGGCGCCTGAAGCTTTCTTT. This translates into CSARDPGAPEAFF.

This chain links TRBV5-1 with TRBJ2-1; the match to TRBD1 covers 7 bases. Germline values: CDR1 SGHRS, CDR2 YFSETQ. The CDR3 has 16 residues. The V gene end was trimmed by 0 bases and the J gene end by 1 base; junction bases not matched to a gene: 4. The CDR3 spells CASSLEPGGSYNEQFF. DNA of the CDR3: TGCGCCAGCAGCTTGGAGCCAGGGGGATCCTACAATGAGCAGTTCTTC. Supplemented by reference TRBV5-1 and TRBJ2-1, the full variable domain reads KAGVTQTPRYLIKTRGQQVTLSCSPISGHRSVSWYQQTPGQGLQFLFEYFSETQRNKGNFPGRFSGRQFSNSRSEMNVSTLELGDSALYLCASSLEPGGSYNEQFFGPGTRLTVL.

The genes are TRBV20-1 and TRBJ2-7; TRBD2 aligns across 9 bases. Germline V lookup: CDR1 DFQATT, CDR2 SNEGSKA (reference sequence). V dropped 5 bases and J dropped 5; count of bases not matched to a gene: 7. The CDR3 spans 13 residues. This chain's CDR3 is CSAPLAGLDEQYF. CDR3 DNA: TGCAGTGCTCCCCTAGCGGGACTAGACGAGCAGTACTTC.

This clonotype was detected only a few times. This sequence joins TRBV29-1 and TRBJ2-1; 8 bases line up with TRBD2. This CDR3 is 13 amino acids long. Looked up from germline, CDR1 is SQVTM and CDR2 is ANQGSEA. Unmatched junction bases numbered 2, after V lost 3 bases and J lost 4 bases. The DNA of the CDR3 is TGCAGCGTTGACCCTAGCGGGTACAATGAGCAGTTCTTC. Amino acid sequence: CSVDPSGYNEQFF.

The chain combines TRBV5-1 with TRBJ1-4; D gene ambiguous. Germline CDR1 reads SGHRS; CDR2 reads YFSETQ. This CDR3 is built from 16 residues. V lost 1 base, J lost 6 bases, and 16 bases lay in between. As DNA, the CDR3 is TGCGCCAGCAGCTTGAGAGGACCTGGGCGGGATGAAAAACTGTTTTTT. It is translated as CASSLRGPGRDEKLFF.

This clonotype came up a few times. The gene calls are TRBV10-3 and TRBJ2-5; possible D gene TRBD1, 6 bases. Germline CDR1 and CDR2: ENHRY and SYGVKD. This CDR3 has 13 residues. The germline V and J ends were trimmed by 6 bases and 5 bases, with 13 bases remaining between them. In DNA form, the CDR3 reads TGTGCCATCAGGCAGGGGCGCTGGGAGACCCAGTACTTC. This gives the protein CAIRQGRWETQYF.

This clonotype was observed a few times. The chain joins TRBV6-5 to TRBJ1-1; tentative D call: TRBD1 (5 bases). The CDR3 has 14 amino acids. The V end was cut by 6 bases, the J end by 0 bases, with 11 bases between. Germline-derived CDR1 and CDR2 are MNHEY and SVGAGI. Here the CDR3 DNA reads TGTGCCAGCAGGCAGGGACCTATGAACACTGAAGCTTTCTTT. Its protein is CASRQGPMNTEAFF.

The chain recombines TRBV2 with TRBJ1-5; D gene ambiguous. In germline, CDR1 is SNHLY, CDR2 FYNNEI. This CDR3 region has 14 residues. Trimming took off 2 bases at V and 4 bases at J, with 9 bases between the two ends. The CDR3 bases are TGTGCCAGCAGTGAAAGGTCAGAAAATCAGCCCCAGCATTTT. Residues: CASSERSENQPQHF.

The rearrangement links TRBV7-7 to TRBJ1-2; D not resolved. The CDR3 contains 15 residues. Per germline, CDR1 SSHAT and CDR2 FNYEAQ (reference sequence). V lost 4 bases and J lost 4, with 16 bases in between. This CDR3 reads CASSYGPRLCYGYTF. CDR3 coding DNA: TGTGCCAGCAGCTACGGACCGCGGTTGTGCTATGGCTACACCTTC.

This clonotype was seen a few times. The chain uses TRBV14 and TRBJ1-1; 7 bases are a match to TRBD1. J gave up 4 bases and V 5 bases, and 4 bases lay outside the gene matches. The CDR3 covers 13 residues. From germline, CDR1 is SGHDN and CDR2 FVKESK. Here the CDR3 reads CASSTGVLTEAFF. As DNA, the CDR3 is TGTGCCAGCAGCACAGGGGTTCTCACTGAAGCTTTCTTT.